This T cell receptor (beta chain) was obtained from a study of blood T cell repertoires in COVID-19 (TCRdb year 2020). In the study overall: Samples from collaborators originated in the United States, Italy and Spain and spanned both the acute and convalescent phases of COVID-19. Samples came from the ongoing ImmuneRACE study (first 160 participants) plus 1,254 subjects from 6 global collaborators. Nearly every sample came with metadata listing a de-identified subject ID, COVID-19 status, age in years and sex. Where available, HLA class I and class II types were obtained from metadata supplied by the sample provider rather than from assay-based typing. Subjects who had been exposed to COVID-19, were actively infected with it, or had recovered from it provided the deeply sampled blood TCRbeta repertoires that made up the dataset. The material from the prospective study consisted of cDNA or gDNA derived from T cells, B-cell-depleted T cells, or PBMCs. The repertoires were released in a freely available public database meant as a resource for research on the immune response to SARS-CoV-2. Here is what the overall study found, with its caveats: Clinical and demographic metadata were provided uncurated, with the amount varying by source and participant.

From the cysteine through the phenylalanine, the CDR3 covers 14 amino acids. Just CDR3 DNA is preserved here, 42 bases in frame from base 1. The germline V gene yields KGHSH for CDR1 and LQKENI for CDR2. As for this clone: The antigen it binds to is not known. Sequence at one end of the junction differs from germline and may be a read error. At the DNA level, this CDR3 is encoded by other sequences in the same sample as well.

Collaborating institutions collected whole blood in K2EDTA tubes following their own protocols. For TCRbeta analysis, collaborator samples were shipped as frozen whole blood, as isolated PBMCs, or as DNA extracted from either sample type. TCRbeta CDR3 regions were amplified from genomic DNA by means of the immunoSEQ Assay, a bias-controlled multiplex PCR. In the original analysis: Within the assay, amplification of reference gene primers was used to estimate how many nucleated cells each sample contained. To quantify the absolute abundance of each unique TCRbeta CDR3 rearrangement, sequence reads were collapsed and filtered. For each sample, productive Simpson clonality was calculated as the square root of Simpson's diversity index across productive rearrangements. This is the immuneACCESS table as TCRdb keeps it, with only in-frame sequences that have V and J called. A part of the clones is gone; compared with another copy, unresolved V genes explain less than half, and the rest is unexplained. The V and J calls and clone size come from that table; D and trimming were worked out from the DNA. The sample table records roughly 240,000 clones; about four fifths of these occur just once. Jointly, the top ten make up 4.7% of the sample.

This TCR was recovered from a woman aged 70-85 years with acute or convalescent COVID-19. The sequenced material came from peripheral blood. The receptor chain draws on TRBV18 and TRBJ1-1; TRBD1 is perhaps the D gene, given 5 matching bases. This receptor carries the CDR3 CASSPPGGNTEAFF. The base sequence is TGTGCCAGCTCTCCACCCGGGGGGAACACTGAAGCTTTCTTT.